Shown below are 3 T cell receptor beta chains from a single sample sequenced in a study of blood T cells in healthy people across ages. It was with a sample-barcoded 5' primer and a J-beta primer mix that a second PCR of roughly 6 to 12 cycles was run. MiXCR, run by TCRdb on the 5' RACE reads, gives a single entry per CDR3 protein. Of about 1.7 million distinct CDR3 sequences in the sample, 28% were seen once. Sequenced input: blood. The receptors here all came from a woman aged 25-40 years in good health.

This sequence joins TRBV2 and TRBJ2-1, with 9 positions matching TRBD2. This CDR3 has 17 residues. CDR1 and CDR2 (germline): SNHLY, FYNNEI. V shed 3 bases, J shed 8 bases, and the junction held 14 bases outside the gene matches. The CDR3 region is CASSDPFRSGSVDEQFF. The CDR3 DNA is TGTGCCAGCAGTGACCCTTTTCGTAGCGGGAGTGTCGATGAGCAGTTCTTC.

This clonotype is a singleton in its sample. The CDR3 here is CSVQSSNYGYTF. The CDR3 DNA reads TGCAGCGTCCAATCGTCTAACTATGGCTACACCTTC. The chain has TRBV29-1 and TRBJ1-2; D not resolved. The CDR3 has 12 residues. Germline V gene data show CDR1 as SQVTM and CDR2 as ANQGSEA. With 6 bases removed from V and 0 bases from J, the gap between germline ends came to 8 bases.

This clonotype has just one count. A read error is possible here, since a much larger clone lies one base away. The CDR3 DNA is TGTGCCAGCAGCGTAGGGCAGCTTCAAGAGACCCAGAACTTC. Translated, it gives CASSVGQLQETQNF. The rearrangement joins TRBV9 to TRBJ2-5; unclear D gene. Looked up from germline, CDR1 is SGDLS and CDR2 is YYNGEE. The CDR3 consists of 14 residues.